The rows below give T cell receptor beta chains drawn from one sample of a study of STAT5B mutations in CD4+ large granular lymphocyte leukemia. Assay used: immunoSEQ multiplex PCR; TCRdb lists only in-frame clones, some missing. The sample lists approximately 52,000 clones, less than 85% occurring once. The sequencing input was CD4+ T cells from blood buffy coats. These receptors were obtained from a human donor in good health. Each CDR3 is given with its conserved first and last residue. D genes are given only for firm matches. Size tells how often a clone was seen (once, few, many) or the class of an expanded clone, and some rows leave it out.

d_call j_call clone_size v_call cdr3_aa cdr3_nt
TRBD2 TRBJ2-1 - TRBV2 CASSEDSGGDNEQFF TGTGCCAGCAGTGAAGATAGCGGGGGGGACAATGAGCAGTTCTTC
TRBD1 TRBJ1-3 - TRBV7-8 CASSPLTGTAGNTIYF TGTGCCAGCAGCCCGCTAACCGGGACAGCGGGAAACACCATATATTTT
- TRBJ2-5 - TRBV6-6 CASSYSQVQETQYF TGTGCCAGCAGTTACTCGCAGGTCCAAGAGACCCAGTACTTC
TRBD2 TRBJ2-5 - TRBV10-3 CAIQRGVGETQYF TGTGCCATCCAACGGGGGGTCGGAGAGACCCAGTACTTC
- TRBJ2-1 - TRBV7-6 CASSPGTTNEQFF TGTGCCAGCAGCCCCGGGACCACTAATGAGCAGTTCTTC
TRBD2 TRBJ2-3 - TRBV7-3 CASSRSGGGVTDTQYF TGTGCCAGCAGCCGAAGCGGCGGGGGGGTCACAGATACGCAGTATTTT
- TRBJ2-5 - TRBV7-9 CASSSWIEETQYF TGTGCCAGCAGCTCTTGGATTGAAGAGACCCAGTACTTC
TRBD1 TRBJ1-6 - TRBV7-8 CASSWTATGDSPLHF TGTGCCAGCAGCTGGACGGCGACAGGGGACTCACCCCTCCACTTT
TRBD2 TRBJ2-3 - TRBV7-9 CASSPSGGLDTQYF TGTGCCAGCAGCCCGAGCGGGGGCTTAGATACGCAGTATTTT
- TRBJ1-5 - TRBV19 CASSPSYNQPQHF TGTGCCAGTAGTCCCAGTTACAATCAGCCCCAGCATTTT
- TRBJ2-4 - TRBV7-9 CASSLSGSDIQYF TGTGCCAGCAGCTTATCAGGGTCAGACATTCAGTACTTC
TRBD1 TRBJ1-2 - TRBV7-2 CASNNRGGGYTF TGTGCCAGCAACAACAGGGGCGGTGGCTACACCTTC
- TRBJ2-2 - TRBV7-9 CASSSSANTGELFF TGTGCCAGCAGCTCTAGCGCGAACACCGGGGAGCTGTTTTTT
- TRBJ2-3 - TRBV5-1 CASSVWGAGTDTQYF TGCGCCAGCAGCGTTTGGGGGGCGGGCACAGATACGCAGTATTTT
- TRBJ1-6 few TRBV5-1 CASTERHNSPLHF TGCGCCAGCACGGAAAGACATAATTCACCCCTCCACTTT
- TRBJ2-2 - TRBV28 CASGETGRNIAGELFF TGTGCCAGCGGGGAAACAGGTAGAAATATCGCCGGGGAGCTGTTTTTT
TRBD2 TRBJ2-7 - TRBV28 CASSSPAGTYEQYF TGTGCCAGCAGCTCCCCAGCGGGGACCTACGAGCAGTACTTC
- TRBJ2-3 - TRBV6-1 CASRPSSDTQYF TGTGCCAGCAGGCCCAGCAGCGATACGCAGTATTTT
- TRBJ1-1 - TRBV7-9 CASSLRQANTEAFF TGTGCCAGCAGCTTAAGGCAGGCGAACACTGAAGCTTTCTTT
- TRBJ1-6 - TRBV5-1 CASRQGDNSPLHF TGCGCCAGCAGACAGGGCGATAATTCACCCCTCCACTTT
- TRBJ1-4 few TRBV5-6 CASSETGLNEKLFF TGTGCCAGCAGCGAGACAGGTCTTAATGAAAAACTGTTTTTT
TRBD1 TRBJ2-2 - TRBV5-1 CASSLVNRGDTGELFF TGCGCCAGCAGCTTGGTAAACAGGGGAGACACCGGGGAGCTGTTTTTT
- TRBJ1-1 - TRBV4-2 CASSQADGEAFF TGTGCCAGCAGCCAGGCGGACGGTGAAGCTTTCTTT
TRBD2 TRBJ2-5 - TRBV19 CASSPGTSAQETQYF TGTGCCAGTAGTCCCGGGACTAGCGCCCAAGAGACCCAGTACTTC
- TRBJ2-5 few TRBV2 CASSEAWVGETQYF TGTGCCAGCAGTGAAGCTTGGGTTGGAGAGACCCAGTACTTC
TRBD1 TRBJ2-5 - TRBV5-6 CASSLRAGGKETQYF TGTGCCAGCAGCTTGAGGGCAGGGGGCAAAGAGACCCAGTACTTC
- TRBJ1-3 - TRBV2 CASSEEGLRNTIYF TGTGCCAGCAGTGAGGAGGGACTAAGAAACACCATATATTTT
TRBD1 TRBJ2-1 - TRBV7-2 CASGPRDRANNEQFF TGTGCCAGCGGACCCCGGGACAGGGCAAACAATGAGCAGTTCTTC
TRBD1 TRBJ1-1 few TRBV9 CASSVVTGGNTEAFF TGTGCCAGCAGCGTAGTGACAGGGGGGAACACTGAAGCTTTCTTT
- TRBJ1-2 - TRBV19 CASSARNYGYTF TGTGCCAGTAGTGCCCGCAACTATGGCTACACCTTC
- TRBJ2-5 - TRBV2 CASKDSASRTQYF TGTGCCAGCAAGGACAGTGCTTCACGGACCCAGTACTTC
TRBD1 TRBJ1-2 once TRBV2 CAVRDRDLIYYGYTF TGTGCCGTACGGGACAGGGACCTTATTTACTATGGCTACACCTTC
- TRBJ1-2 - TRBV20-1 CSASLEYGYTF TGCAGTGCTAGTTTAGAATATGGCTACACCTTC
- TRBJ1-1 - TRBV28 CASRNRQEAFF TGTGCCAGCAGAAACAGACAGGAAGCTTTCTTT
TRBD2 TRBJ2-1 - TRBV5-3 CARSPGLAGADEQFF TGTGCCAGAAGCCCGGGACTAGCGGGGGCCGATGAGCAGTTCTTC
- TRBJ2-3 - TRBV5-1 CASSLPGPTGNTQYF TGCGCCAGCAGCTTGCCAGGCCCTACAGGGAATACGCAGTATTTT
- TRBJ1-3 - TRBV5-1 CASSLQGASGNTIYF TGCGCCAGCAGCTTACAGGGAGCCTCTGGAAACACCATATATTTT
- TRBJ1-5 - TRBV28 CASSFGTDQPQHF TGTGCCAGCAGCTTTGGCACCGATCAGCCCCAGCATTTT
- TRBJ2-7 - TRBV5-1 CASSFTGSDSYEQYF TGCGCCAGCAGCTTCACAGGGTCGGACTCCTACGAGCAGTACTTC
TRBD1 TRBJ2-1 few TRBV7-2 CASSPGQVNEQFF TGTGCCAGCAGCCCCGGACAGGTCAATGAGCAGTTCTTC
- TRBJ1-5 - TRBV6-5 CASKVQLGQPQHF TGTGCCAGCAAGGTTCAGCTTGGGCAGCCCCAGCATTTT
- TRBJ1-6 once TRBV10-3 CATKLTADSYNSPLHF TGTGCCACCAAATTAACGGCGGACTCCTATAATTCACCCCTCCACTTT
- TRBJ1-4 - TRBV2 CASSLEGEKLFF TGTGCCAGCAGTCTTGAAGGGGAAAAACTGTTTTTT
TRBD1 TRBJ1-1 few TRBV7-9 CASSLDGTGTAFF TGTGCCAGCAGCTTAGATGGGACAGGGACGGCTTTCTTT
- TRBJ1-4 - TRBV7-2 CASTQGLATNEKLFF TGTGCCAGCACCCAGGGTCTAGCAACTAATGAAAAACTGTTTTTT
- TRBJ2-3 - TRBV27 CASSLGPSWSTDTQYF TGTGCCAGCAGTTTAGGACCCTCTTGGAGCACAGATACGCAGTATTTT
TRBD1 TRBJ1-6 - TRBV7-8 CASRPPGQGNNSPLHF TGTGCCAGCAGACCCCCAGGACAGGGCAATAATTCACCCCTCCACTTT
- TRBJ1-1 few TRBV30 CAWSVQGGRVAFF TGTGCCTGGAGTGTACAGGGCGGGAGAGTAGCTTTCTTT
- TRBJ2-5 - TRBV28 CASSRTVQETQYF TGTGCCAGCAGTAGGACAGTACAAGAGACCCAGTACTTC
- TRBJ2-2 - TRBV7-6 CASSLDGGNTGELFF TGTGCCAGCAGCTTAGACGGGGGGAACACCGGGGAGCTGTTTTTT
TRBD1 TRBJ2-7 - TRBV28 CASSSGTEYYEQYF TGTGCCAGCAGCTCCGGGACAGAGTACTACGAGCAGTACTTC
- TRBJ2-5 - TRBV9 CASSVGQKSETQYF TGTGCCAGCAGCGTAGGCCAGAAGTCGGAGACCCAGTACTTC
- TRBJ1-6 few TRBV2 CASSERAGNSPLHF TGTGCCAGCAGTGAAAGGGCAGGGAATTCACCCCTCCACTTT
- TRBJ1-2 - TRBV6-1 CASSRGGGYTF TGTGCCAGCAGCCGGGGTGGGGGCTACACCTTC
TRBD1 TRBJ1-1 - TRBV7-2 CASRGGGGPEAFF TGTGCCAGCAGAGGAGGAGGGGGCCCTGAAGCTTTCTTT
- TRBJ2-7 - TRBV28 CASSRDWTSSYEQYF TGTGCCAGCAGTCGTGACTGGACCAGCTCCTACGAGCAGTACTTC
- TRBJ2-3 - TRBV28 CASRTSRADTQYF TGTGCCAGCAGAACGTCTCGCGCAGATACGCAGTATTTT